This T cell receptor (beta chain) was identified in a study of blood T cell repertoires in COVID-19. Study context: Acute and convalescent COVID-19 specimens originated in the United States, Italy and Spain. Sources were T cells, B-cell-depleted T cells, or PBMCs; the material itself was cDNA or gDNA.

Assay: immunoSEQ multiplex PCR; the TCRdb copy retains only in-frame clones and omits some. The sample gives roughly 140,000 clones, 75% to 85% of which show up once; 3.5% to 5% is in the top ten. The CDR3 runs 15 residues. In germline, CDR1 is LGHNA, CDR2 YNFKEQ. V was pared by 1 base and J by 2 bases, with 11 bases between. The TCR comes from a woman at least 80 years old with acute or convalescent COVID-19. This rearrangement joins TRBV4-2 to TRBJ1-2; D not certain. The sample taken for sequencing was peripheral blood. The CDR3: CASSQVLSQNYGYTF. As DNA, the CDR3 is TGTGCCAGCAGCCAAGTGTTGTCGCAGAACTATGGCTACACCTTC.